These 4 T cell receptor beta chains originate from one sample sequenced in a study of CD4 T cells in relation to SARS-CoV-2 and coronaviruses. Only in-frame clones appear in the TCRdb table, and some are missing; sequencing was by immunoSEQ multiplex PCR. The sample has approximately 60,000 clones, about 92% seen once. Sequencing used naive CD4+ T cells from PBMCs. The subset here: naive CD4+ T cells isolated by negative enrichment. These receptors originate from an adult with COVID-19.

The chain joins TRBV10-1 to TRBJ2-5; D ambiguous. Germline lookup yields CDR1 WNHNN and CDR2 SYGVQD (reference sequence). The CDR3 has 11 amino acids. Trimming cost V 6 bases and J 5 bases, with 7 bases left between them. The CDR3: CASSERETQYF. The DNA of the CDR3 is TGCGCCAGCAGCGAACGGGAGACCCAGTACTTC.

The chain combines TRBV6-6 with TRBJ2-1; possible D gene TRBD2, 5 bases. Germline loops: CDR1 MNHNY, CDR2 SVGAGI (reference sequence). V gave up 7 bases and J gave up 0 bases, with 13 bases separating them. CDR3 length: 15 residues. Written as DNA, the CDR3 is TGTGCCAGCACTGAGGGTGGGAGCTCCTACAATGAGCAGTTCTTC. This translates into CASTEGGSSYNEQFF.

The J gene is TRBJ1-1, the V gene TRBV18, with D hard to call. Trimming cost V 1 base and J 1 base, with 4 bases left between them. CDR1 and CDR2 (germline): KGHSH, LQKENI. This CDR3 comprises 13 residues. The CDR3 loop is CASSPLENTEAFF. CDR3 nucleotides: TGTGCCAGCTCACCACTCGAGAACACTGAAGCTTTCTTT.

In this sample, this clone turned up once. The genes are TRBV18 and TRBJ1-4; 7 positions agree with TRBD1. The CDR3 consists of 15 residues. CDR1 is KGHSH and CDR2 is LQKENI in the germline V gene. The J segment lost 7 bases and the V segment lost 3 bases, leaving 8 bases of the junction unmatched. CDR3 amino acids: CASSPWTGFGEKLFF. CDR3 nucleotide sequence: TGTGCCAGCTCACCTTGGACAGGCTTCGGTGAAAAACTGTTTTTT.